This is a list of T cell receptor beta chains from one sample in a study of preoperative IRX-2 immunotherapy in early breast cancer. TCRdb's table, derived via immunoSEQ multiplex PCR, lists solely in-frame clones and lacks some. The sample lists roughly 99,000 clones; roughly 89% were seen once. Sequences were derived from tumor tissue, sampled after IRX-2 immunotherapy. The receptors shown here come from a human donor with breast cancer. Both conserved end residues are part of each CDR3. A D gene is named only where the DNA matches it firmly. Part of the rows lack a size; the others show once, few, many or a class for expanded clones.

J | D | V | size | DNA | CDR3
TRBJ1-3 | NA | TRBV6-8 | NA | TGTGCCAGCAGCTCAAACATCGCGGGGTCTGGAAACACCATATATTTT | CASSSNIAGSGNTIYF
TRBJ1-3 | NA | TRBV15 | NA | TGTGCCACCAGCAGAGATTGGGAGCAGGGATGGACTGGAAACACCATATATTTT | CATSRDWEQGWTGNTIYF
TRBJ2-7 | NA | TRBV22-1 | NA | TGTGCCAGCAGTTTACTGGGGGTCATTCCCAACGAGCAGTACTTC | CASSLLGVIPNEQYF
TRBJ2-2 | TRBD1 | TRBV7-2 | NA | TGTGCCAGCATCTATTGGACAGGCGAAAACACCGGGGAGCTGTTTTTT | CASIYWTGENTGELFF
TRBJ2-2 | NA | TRBV18 | NA | TGTGCCAGCTCACCTAGGCAGGGGAACACCGGGGAGCTGTTTTTT | CASSPRQGNTGELFF
TRBJ1-2 | TRBD1 | TRBV18 | NA | TGTGCCAGCTCACCCACAGGACAGGGATTCGGCTATGGCTACACCTTC | CASSPTGQGFGYGYTF
TRBJ1-6 | NA | TRBV19 | NA | TGTGCCAGTAGTATAGTTGGACAGAAGAATTCACCCCTCCACTTT | CASSIVGQKNSPLHF
TRBJ1-1 | NA | TRBV6-8 | few | TGTGCCAGCAGTTACTCGGGTCCGGGGGAGGCTGAAGCTTTCTTT | CASSYSGPGEAEAFF
TRBJ2-2 | NA | TRBV18 | NA | TGTGCCAGCTCACCACCGATCACGGCCGATGGGGAGCTGTTTTTT | CASSPPITADGELFF
TRBJ1-2 | NA | TRBV30 | once | TGTGCCTGGAGTCCCAAAAACTATGGCTACACCTTC | CAWSPKNYGYTF
TRBJ1-5 | NA | TRBV6-8 | once | TGTGCCAGCAGTTTGGGGCGGGCGCTCAATCAGCCCCAGCATTTT | CASSLGRALNQPQHF
TRBJ2-2 | NA | TRBV7-6 | NA | TGTGCCAGCAGCTTTTCAAGCGGGCCTAACACCGGGGAGCTGTTTTTT | CASSFSSGPNTGELFF
TRBJ1-1 | TRBD1 | TRBV15 | NA | TGTGCCACCAGCACCCAAGGGGACAGGAACACTGAAGCTTTCTTT | CATSTQGDRNTEAFF
TRBJ1-5 | NA | TRBV6-8 | once | TGTGCCAGCAAGGAACCGGCAGGCAATCAGCCCCAGCATTTT | CASKEPAGNQPQHF
TRBJ2-2 | TRBD1 | TRBV12-5 | NA | TGTGCTAGTGGCGACAGGGTCGCCGGGGAGCTGTTTTTT | CASGDRVAGELFF
TRBJ1-5 | NA | TRBV11-3 | NA | TGTGCCAGCAGCTCCCTAAAGGGCGGCAGCAATCAGCCCCAGCATTTT | CASSSLKGGSNQPQHF
TRBJ1-5 | NA | TRBV11-3 | NA | TGTGCCAGCAGCGGTGGGGGTGGCTGGGATACTGGCAATCAGCCCCAGCATTTT | CASSGGGGWDTGNQPQHF
TRBJ1-2 | NA | TRBV10-3 | NA | TGTGCCATCAGTGAGATTGGGAAAGGCGGCTACACCTTC | CAISEIGKGGYTF
TRBJ1-5 | NA | TRBV30 | NA | TGTGCCTGGAGTGGGACAGTTAATCAGCCCCAGCATTTT | CAWSGTVNQPQHF
TRBJ1-2 | NA | TRBV7-2 | NA | TGTGCCAGCAGCAGGCTCCAGGTCGGAGGCTACACCTTC | CASSRLQVGGYTF
TRBJ1-4 | NA | TRBV6-8 | NA | TGTGCCATCAGTGCCAGGGCTACTAATGAAAAACTGTTTTTT | CAISARATNEKLFF
TRBJ1-1 | NA | TRBV6-8 | NA | TGTGCCAGCACCCGGGGTAAGAACACTGAAGCTTTCTTT | CASTRGKNTEAFF
TRBJ1-2 | TRBD1 | TRBV11-3 | few | TGTGCCAGCAGCTTGGCCGGGACAGGGGGCCCCTATGGCTACACCTTC | CASSLAGTGGPYGYTF
TRBJ2-1 | NA | TRBV1 | NA | TGCGCCAGCAGCCATTCAAAAGGAACCGCGAATGAGCAGTTCTTC | CASSHSKGTANEQFF
TRBJ1-5 | NA | TRBV19 | NA | TGTGCCAGTAGTATGTCAACATTGTGGGCAGGGACTAATCAGCCCCAGCATTTT | CASSMSTLWAGTNQPQHF
TRBJ1-6 | TRBD1 | TRBV5-1 | NA | TGCGCCAGCAGCTTTACACCGGGACAGGGGGGAAATTCACCCCTCCACTTT | CASSFTPGQGGNSPLHF
TRBJ1-5 | TRBD1 | TRBV30 | NA | TGTGCCTGGAGTAGGACAGGGGATCAGCCCCAGCATTTT | CAWSRTGDQPQHF
TRBJ2-3 | TRBD2 | TRBV7-1 | NA | TGTGCCAGCAGCCAAGGGACTAGCGGAGATACGCAGTATTTT | CASSQGTSGDTQYF
TRBJ1-3 | TRBD1 | TRBV7-4 | NA | TGTGCCAGCAGCTTAAGGGCAGGGGGCGGAACTGGAAACACCATATATTTT | CASSLRAGGGTGNTIYF
TRBJ1-2 | NA | TRBV23-1 | NA | TGCGCCAGCAGCTTATCGGCCGCCGGTGGCTACACCTTC | CASSLSAAGGYTF
TRBJ2-2 | NA | TRBV5-1 | NA | TGCGCCAGCAGCTTATTAGAGGGCCACACCGGGGAGCTGTTTTTT | CASSLLEGHTGELFF
TRBJ1-1 | NA | TRBV30 | NA | TGTGCCTGGAGTAGGACAGTCGAAGCTTTCTTT | CAWSRTVEAFF
TRBJ1-1 | TRBD1 | TRBV18 | NA | TGTGCCAGCTCACCTAAACAGGGGAAGGGTACTGAAGCTTTCTTT | CASSPKQGKGTEAFF
TRBJ1-2 | NA | TRBV15 | NA | TGTGCCACCAGCAGAGAACGGAGCTCCTATGGCTACACCTTC | CATSRERSSYGYTF
TRBJ1-5 | NA | TRBV5-1 | NA | TGCGCCAGCAGCCCTATGGGGGGCCCCAATCAGCCCCAGCATTTT | CASSPMGGPNQPQHF
TRBJ1-5 | NA | TRBV28 | NA | TGTGCCAGCATGAGGTGGGCTAGCAATCAGCCCCAGCATTTT | CASMRWASNQPQHF
TRBJ1-1 | TRBD1 | TRBV18 | NA | TGTGCCAGCTCACCAACAGGGGTATTGAACACTGAAGCTTTCTTT | CASSPTGVLNTEAFF
TRBJ1-5 | TRBD1 | TRBV28 | NA | TGTGCCAGCAGTGGAAGCAGGGGGGGACAGCCCCAGCATTTT | CASSGSRGGQPQHF
TRBJ2-3 | NA | TRBV19 | NA | TGTGCCAGTAAGATACAGGGAACAGATACGCAGTATTTT | CASKIQGTDTQYF
TRBJ2-6 | NA | TRBV14 | NA | TGTGCCAGCAGCCAGGATTCTGGAGCCTCTGGGGCCAACGTCCTGACTTTC | CASSQDSGASGANVLTF
TRBJ1-1 | NA | TRBV29-1 | NA | TGCAGCGTTGATGAGTATGGGGGCACTGAAGCTTTCTTT | CSVDEYGGTEAFF
TRBJ1-2 | NA | TRBV23-1 | NA | TGCGCCAGCAGCCAGAGGGGAGGGACCGGCTACACCTTC | CASSQRGGTGYTF
TRBJ2-7 | TRBD2 | TRBV6-8 | NA | TGTGCCAGCAGCAGGACTAGCGGGTCCTACGAGCAGTACTTC | CASSRTSGSYEQYF
TRBJ2-7 | NA | TRBV28 | NA | TGTGCCAGCAGTGGCGGGGACAGAATCTCCTACGAGCAGTACTTC | CASSGGDRISYEQYF
TRBJ2-5 | TRBD2 | TRBV5-1 | NA | TGCGCCAGCAGCTTGGTAGCGGGGAGCCAAGAGACCCAGTACTTC | CASSLVAGSQETQYF
TRBJ2-3 | NA | TRBV7-1 | NA | TGTGCCAGCAGCTTGTCAGGGAGAAGCACAGATACGCAGTATTTT | CASSLSGRSTDTQYF
TRBJ1-2 | NA | TRBV30 | NA | TGTGCCCGAAGGACGCCTACCGGGGTTGGCTACACCTTC | CARRTPTGVGYTF
TRBJ2-2 | TRBD1 | TRBV5-1 | NA | TGCGCCAGCAGCCCGGACAGGAGGAACACCGGGGAGCTGTTTTTT | CASSPDRRNTGELFF
TRBJ1-2 | TRBD1 | TRBV18 | once | TGTGCCAGCTCACCTATTTCGGGACAGGGAGGCTATGGCTACACCTTC | CASSPISGQGGYGYTF
TRBJ2-4 | TRBD2 | TRBV6-8 | NA | TGTGCCAGCAGACAACTAGCGGCTAGCCAAAACATTCAGTACTTC | CASRQLAASQNIQYF
TRBJ1-5 | NA | TRBV11-3 | once | TGTGCCAGAAGCTTAAGGGGCCCTGACAGGAGGGGCAATCAGCCCCAGCATTTT | CARSLRGPDRRGNQPQHF